One sample yielded the 30 T cell receptor beta chains listed below, sequenced in a study of siplizumab effects on memory and regulatory T cells. The data were produced by immunoSEQ multiplex PCR, yet TCRdb's version contains in-frame clones alone and is incomplete. The table has around 95,000 clones, more than 85% seen once. Sequencing was carried out using CD4+ T cells sorted from blood. Receptor source: a human donor in good health.

V usage is TRBV10-2 and J usage is TRBJ1-1, with D uncertain. V was pared by 5 bases and J by 1 base, with 11 bases between. The CDR3 spans 14 residues. Germline CDR1 is WSHSY and CDR2 is SAAADI. As DNA, the CDR3 is TGCGCCAGCAGTTTCGGCGGGAGGAACACTGAAGCTTTCTTT. As protein: CASSFGGRNTEAFF.

The gene calls are TRBV7-3 and TRBJ1-5, with D unclear. V gave up 5 bases and J gave up 5 bases, with 10 bases separating them. The CDR3 extends over 13 amino acids. The germline CDR1 and CDR2 sequences are SGHTA and FQGTGA. The CDR3 sequence is CASSSGPDQPQHF. The CDR3 DNA sequence: TGTGCCAGCAGCAGCGGACCTGATCAGCCCCAGCATTTT.

In its sample, this clone was seen many times. This chain joins TRBV27 and TRBJ1-6; D is undetermined. CDR3 length: 12 residues. Per the germline V gene, CDR1 is MNHEY and CDR2 is SMNVEV (reference sequence). V lost 8 bases and J lost 9, with 11 bases in between. The CDR3 bases are TGTGCCAGCGCCCTGGCGTTTTCACCCCTCCACTTT. Translation gives CASALAFSPLHF.

The V call is TRBV28, the J call TRBJ2-1, with D unclear. Germline CDR1 MDHEN, CDR2 SYDVKM. Trimming cost V 5 bases and J 3 bases, with 14 bases left between them. This CDR3 region has 15 residues. The CDR3 nucleotides read TGTGCCAGCAGTCCCCGGATCGTGTTCTACAATGAGCAGTTCTTC. It specifies CASSPRIVFYNEQFF. Together with reference TRBV28 and TRBJ2-1, the CDR3 gives the full variable domain: DVKVTQSSRYLVKRTGEKVFLECVQDMDHENMFWYRQDPGLGLRLIYFSYDVKMKEKGDIPEGYSVSREKKERFSLILESASTNQTSMYLCASSPRIVFYNEQFFGPGTRLTVL.

This clone was detected only once. The rearrangement joins TRBV2 to TRBJ1-5; D remains ambiguous. The CDR3 totals 14 residues. Trimming shortened V by 3 bases and J by 9 bases, and 15 bases separated the two germline ends. Germline CDR1 is SNHLY and CDR2 is FYNNEI. CDR3 sequence (DNA): TGTGCCAGCAGTGACCCCGTGACCTCATGGCCCCAGCATTTT. Its translation is CASSDPVTSWPQHF.

The chain has TRBV5-6 and TRBJ2-7, with TRBD1 matching 7 bases. Germline V gene sequence: CDR1 SGHDT, CDR2 YYEEEE. V was clipped by 4 bases and J by 6 bases; unmatched bases: 1. This CDR3 is 11 amino acids long. The CDR3 spells CASSRGREQYF. The CDR3 bases are TGTGCCAGCAGCAGGGGGCGCGAGCAGTACTTC.

V and J are TRBV4-2 and TRBJ1-6; 12 nucleotides align to TRBD1. This CDR3 has 20 amino acids. After removal of 1 base from V and 1 base from J, the junction contained 8 bases not matched to a gene. Germline-derived CDR1 and CDR2 are LGHNA and YNFKEQ. The chain's CDR3 is CASSQGHGTGGRSYNSPLHF. The CDR3 DNA sequence: TGTGCCAGCAGCCAAGGCCACGGGACAGGGGGCAGGTCCTATAATTCACCCCTCCACTTT.

The V and J genes are TRBV11-2 and TRBJ2-5, with 16 bases fitting TRBD2. The CDR3 covers 19 residues. The germline V gene encodes CDR1 SGHAT and CDR2 FQNNGV. V shed 5 bases and J 4 bases; nucleotides not matched to a gene: 13. CDR3 sequence reads: CASSVGLAGGLGLGETQYF. The CDR3, as DNA: TGTGCCAGCAGCGTGGGACTAGCGGGGGGGCTAGGTCTGGGAGAGACCCAGTACTTC.

The CDR3 DNA reads TGTGCCAGCAGGGCAGGGTTCACCTCCTACGAGCAGTACTTC. Translation gives CASRAGFTSYEQYF. The chain couples TRBV6-5 to TRBJ2-7; TRBD1 is a possible D gene (5 bases). V shed 6 bases and J shed 0 bases, with 12 bases lying between them. Germline loops: CDR1 MNHEY, CDR2 SVGAGI. The CDR3 consists of 14 residues.

J is TRBJ2-6 and V is TRBV27; maybe TRBD1 (5 bases). V was cut by 7 bases and J by 4 bases, with 11 bases left in between. CDR1 is MNHEY, CDR2 SMNVEV, per germline (reference sequence). The CDR3 runs to 14 residues. The CDR3 DNA reads TGTGCCAGCAACAGGAAACTGGGGGCCAACGTCCTGACTTTC. Amino acids: CASNRKLGANVLTF.

The chain joins TRBV2 to TRBJ1-5, with 7 bases that match TRBD1. The ends lost 6 bases at V and 0 bases at J; junction bases unmatched: 5. Germline CDR1 reads SNHLY; CDR2 reads FYNNEI. The CDR3 spans 15 residues. In nucleotides, the CDR3 is TGTGCCAGCAGCCGGGACAGCTATAGCAATCAGCCCCAGCATTTT. Protein product: CASSRDSYSNQPQHF. The complete variable domain, with remaining parts taken from reference TRBV2 and TRBJ1-5, reads EPEVTQTPSHQVTQMGQEVILRCVPISNHLYFYWYRQILGQKVEFLVSFYNNEISEKSEIFDDQFSVERPDGSNFTLKIRSTKLEDSAMYFCASSRDSYSNQPQHFGDGTRLSIL.

The chain combines TRBV5-1 with TRBJ2-1; D is ambiguous. This CDR3 spans 17 amino acids. Looked up from germline, CDR1 is SGHRS and CDR2 is YFSETQ. Trimming took off 4 bases at V and 2 bases at J, with 19 bases between the two ends. The CDR3, as DNA: TGCGCCAGCAGCCTGCAGACTCTTCCCCAGCCCTACAATGAGCAGTTCTTC. Amino acids: CASSLQTLPQPYNEQFF.

The chain combines TRBV4-1 with TRBJ2-5, with unresolved D. This CDR3 comprises 15 residues. The germline V gene encodes CDR1 MGHRA and CDR2 YSYEKL. V lost 0 bases and J 5 bases, leaving 13 bases between the germline ends. The chain's CDR3 is CASSQDQPSKETQYF. Here the CDR3 DNA reads TGCGCCAGCAGCCAAGATCAGCCTTCCAAGGAGACCCAGTACTTC.

V and J are TRBV5-4 and TRBJ2-1; TRBD2 is a possible D gene (5 bases). CDR1 and CDR2 (germline): SGHNT, YYREEE (reference sequence). V lost 0 bases to trimming and J lost 4 bases, with 14 bases between them. The CDR3 sequence is 16 residues long. CDR3 bases: TGTGCCAGCAGCTTGGGTCGCCAGGACTTATACAATGAGCAGTTCTTC. Protein: CASSLGRQDLYNEQFF.

The chain joins TRBV29-1 to TRBJ2-1; TRBD1 might be the D (7 bases). Trimming pared 6 bases from V and 6 bases from J, leaving 15 bases between. CDR1 is SQVTM, CDR2 ANQGSEA, per germline. The CDR3 is 13 residues long. CDR3 nucleotide sequence: TGCAGCGTCAGGAGGGACAGTTCCAATGAGCAGTTCTTC. Its translation is CSVRRDSSNEQFF.

The chain employs TRBV27 and TRBJ1-5; D unresolved. This CDR3 has 13 residues. Germline CDR1 MNHEY, CDR2 SMNVEV (reference sequence). With 7 bases removed from V and 0 bases from J, the gap between germline ends came to 7 bases. Here the CDR3 DNA reads TGTGCCAGCATCCCAATTAGCAATCAGCCCCAGCATTTT. Its translation is CASIPISNQPQHF.

The gene calls are TRBV28 and TRBJ2-7; possibly TRBD1 or TRBD2 for D (5 bases each). V dropped 8 bases and J dropped 3 bases, with 20 bases sitting between them. Looked up from germline, CDR1 is MDHEN and CDR2 is SYDVKM. The CDR3 has 15 residues. The CDR3 bases are TGTGCCAGCGGCCCCGGGACGCAAGCCCTCTACGAGCAGTACTTC. Translated, it gives CASGPGTQALYEQYF.

This clone was recorded once. This sequence joins TRBV2 and TRBJ2-1, with 11 bases fitting TRBD1. The J segment lost 6 bases and the V segment lost 10 bases, leaving 8 bases of the junction unmatched. Germline V gives CDR1 SNHLY, CDR2 FYNNEI. The CDR3 extends over 14 amino acids. This CDR3 reads CATHFGTGGNEQFF. Here the CDR3 DNA reads TGTGCCACCCATTTTGGGACAGGGGGCAATGAGCAGTTCTTC. Variable domain in full (rest from reference TRBV2 and TRBJ2-1): EPEVTQTPSHQVTQMGQEVILRCVPISNHLYFYWYRQILGQKVEFLVSFYNNEISEKSEIFDDQFSVERPDGSNFTLKIRSTKLEDSAMYFCATHFGTGGNEQFFGPGTRLTVL.

This chain joins TRBV9 and TRBJ2-5; D might be TRBD1 or TRBD2, each matching 5 bases. Looked up from germline, CDR1 is SGDLS and CDR2 is YYNGEE. The CDR3 length is 14 residues. V lost 0 bases and J 3 bases, leaving 9 bases between the germline ends. As DNA, the CDR3 is TGTGCCAGCAGCGTAGAGGTGGGGGAAGAGACCCAGTACTTC. Its translation: CASSVEVGEETQYF.

V usage is TRBV19 and J usage is TRBJ2-1, with 12 bases fitting TRBD2. CDR3 size: 15 residues. CDR1 LNHDA and CDR2 SQIVND come from the germline V gene (reference sequence). Germline trimming cut 10 bases from V and 7 bases from J; bases unmatched to any gene: 11. The CDR3 sequence is CATSRTSGERNEQFF. The DNA of the CDR3 is TGTGCCACCTCGCGGACTAGCGGGGAAAGGAATGAGCAGTTCTTC.

The gene calls are TRBV18 and TRBJ1-1; no definite D call. This CDR3 region has 15 residues. V was clipped by 4 bases and J by 0 bases, with 12 bases between them. Germline V gene lookup returns CDR1 KGHSH and CDR2 LQKENI. CDR3: CASSLTRGLNTEAFF. CDR3 nucleotides: TGTGCCAGCTCACTTACCCGGGGTCTGAACACTGAAGCTTTCTTT.

This clone has just a few counts. The chain is built from TRBV28 and TRBJ1-2; the D is unclear. This CDR3 has 14 amino acids. The V gene's germline CDR1 is MDHEN and CDR2 SYDVKM. V lost 1 base, J lost 5 bases, and 11 bases lay in between. The CDR3 nucleotides read TGTGCCAGCAGTTTATTTGAGGATTTTTATGGCTACACCTTC. It yields the protein CASSLFEDFYGYTF.

This clone was seen just once. This rearrangement joins TRBV28 to TRBJ1-4; the D is unclear. The length of the CDR3 is 14 residues. The V gene's germline CDR1 is MDHEN and CDR2 SYDVKM. V lost 5 bases and J lost 7, with 14 bases in between. The CDR3 is CASSLSGLAEKLFF. In DNA, the CDR3 is TGTGCCAGCAGTCTGTCGGGGTTGGCTGAAAAACTGTTTTTT.

This chain joins TRBV2 and TRBJ2-1; weak D call: TRBD2 (6 bases). CDR1 SNHLY and CDR2 FYNNEI come from the germline V gene. This CDR3 is built from 13 residues. With 4 bases removed from V and 7 bases from J, the gap between germline ends came to 11 bases. The CDR3 spells CASSGLVYNEQFF. In DNA, the CDR3 is TGTGCCAGCAGTGGACTAGTTTATAATGAGCAGTTCTTC.

The chain is built from TRBV7-3 and TRBJ1-1; D remains ambiguous. The CDR3 length is 13 residues. The V gene's germline CDR1 is SGHTA and CDR2 FQGTGA. Trimming took off 1 base at V and 1 base at J, with 4 bases between the two ends. CDR3 bases: TGTGCCAGCAGCTTAAACGGGAACACTGAAGCTTTCTTT. Its protein is CASSLNGNTEAFF.

The chain links TRBV15 to TRBJ2-2; tentative D call: TRBD2 (6 bases). The CDR3 runs 16 residues. Germline V gene data show CDR1 as LNHNV and CDR2 as YYDKDF (reference sequence). The ends were cut back, 0 bases at V and 5 bases at J, with 13 bases in the middle. The DNA for the CDR3 is TGTGCCACCAGCAGAGAGCCTGGGAGGACGACCGGGGAGCTGTTTTTT. Residues: CATSREPGRTTGELFF.

The chain couples TRBV7-2 to TRBJ2-1, with D possibly matching TRBD2 (6 bases). CDR1 is SGHTA and CDR2 is FQGNSA in the germline V gene. V was clipped by 0 bases and J by 6 bases, with 12 bases between them. The CDR3 length is 15 residues. CDR3 sequence: CASSLAGGPFNEQFF. CDR3 coding DNA: TGTGCCAGCAGCTTAGCGGGGGGACCCTTCAATGAGCAGTTCTTC.

V is TRBV18 and J is TRBJ2-7; tentative D call: TRBD1 (5 bases). CDR1 KGHSH and CDR2 LQKENI come from the germline V gene. This CDR3 spans 15 amino acids. Trimming cost V 0 bases and J 1 base, with 10 bases left between them. The CDR3 bases are TGTGCCAGCTCACCACCGGGAAGGGGATCCTACGAGCAGTACTTC. Protein: CASSPPGRGSYEQYF.

V gene TRBV5-4 combines with J gene TRBJ2-3; 10 positions agree with TRBD2. Germline V lookup: CDR1 SGHNT, CDR2 YYREEE (reference sequence). CDR3 length: 16 residues. Trimming cost V 0 bases and J 5 bases; bases outside gene matches: 6. CDR3 in amino acids: CASSLEAGGFGDTQYF. DNA of the CDR3: TGTGCCAGCAGCTTGGAAGCGGGGGGGTTCGGAGATACGCAGTATTTT.

The V gene is TRBV6-4, the J gene TRBJ1-1, with 8 bases matching TRBD1. V was clipped by 8 bases and J by 8 bases; unmatched bases: 10. From germline, CDR1 is MRHNA and CDR2 SNTAGT. The CDR3 is made up of 13 amino acids. CDR3 region: CASSGQDGMEAFF. CDR3 DNA sequence: TGTGCCAGCTCGGGACAGGATGGGATGGAAGCTTTCTTT.